This passage covers 26 T cell receptor beta chains from one sample sequenced in a study of regulatory T cells in long-lasting Graves disease. Library construction for TCR beta used iRepertoire HTBI primers and Arm-PCR of CDR3 regions. TCRdb analysed the multiplex PCR reads with MiXCR anew, one entry per CDR3 protein. The table includes some 250,000 distinct CDR3 sequences, 15% to 20% detected once. Time point specified: newly diagnosed GD, antithyroid drugs for less than 3 months. With RNA extracted from PBMCs as input, the TCR library was made. The data were also submitted as part of a second study, on T cells in Graves' hyperthyroidism and ophthalmopathy.

The source material was peripheral blood mononuclear cells (PBMCs), sampled at new diagnosis, from a patient treated with antithyroid drugs. Receptors originate from a young woman with Graves disease.

The genes are TRBV4-1 and TRBJ2-3; D assignment may be TRBD1 or TRBD2 (5 bases each). Looked up from germline, CDR1 is MGHRA and CDR2 is YSYEKL. Trimming cost V 4 bases and J 0 bases, with 14 bases left between them. This CDR3 has 16 amino acids. CDR3 sequence reads: CASSLREGSSTDTQYF. Written as DNA, the CDR3 is TGCGCCAGCAGCCTCCGAGAGGGGTCTAGCACAGATACGCAGTATTTT.

This clonotype was seen a single time. The V call is TRBV20-1, the J call TRBJ1-6; TRBD1 might be the D (5 bases). CDR1 DFQATT and CDR2 SNEGSKA come from the germline V gene (reference sequence). The CDR3 loop spans 13 amino acids. Trimming took 3 bases from V and 14 from J, leaving 17 bases between them. CDR3 protein: CSASEGRSLSLHF. The CDR3 DNA is TGCAGTGCTAGCGAGGGGCGCAGTTTATCCCTCCACTTT.

There are a few counts of this clonotype. This sequence may be a read error, since a much larger clone differs from it by one base. This chain uses TRBV12-3 or TRBV12-4 with TRBJ2-5; D is uncertain. The CDR3 loop spans 12 amino acids. The CDR3 nucleotides read TGTGCCAGCAGTGCTCAAGCAGAGATCCAGTACTTC. Protein sequence: CASSAQAEIQYF.

In regard to this clonotype: It differs at one base from a far larger clone, so likely a read error. The chain uses TRBV12-3 or TRBV12-4 and TRBJ1-2; possible D gene TRBD1, 6 bases. V gave up 5 bases and J gave up 6 bases, with 16 bases separating them. The CDR3 contains 14 residues. In DNA, the CDR3 is TGTGCCAGCAGTGATTCTTCAGGGGTAGATGGCTACACCTTC. As protein: CASSDSSGVDGYTF.

A word on this clonotype: It differs at one base from a far larger clone, so likely a read error. This chain links TRBV7-9 with TRBJ1-5, with a possible D match to TRBD1 (5 bases). Looked up from germline, CDR1 is SEHNR and CDR2 is FQNEAQ (reference sequence). Trimming left V 5 bases short and J 1 base short, with 15 bases between. The CDR3 runs to 16 residues. CDR3 loop: CASSLGGGLSNQPQHF. CDR3 DNA: TGTGCCAGCAGCCTAGGTGGGGGTTTAAGCAATCAGCCCCAGCATTTT.

This clonotype has a count of ten or more. The gene calls are TRBV6-4 and TRBJ1-1; 7 positions agree with TRBD1. Germline CDR1 reads MRHNA; CDR2 reads SNTAGT. The CDR3 covers 14 residues. V lost 6 bases, J lost 4 bases, and 8 bases stayed unmatched. This CDR3 is CASRKTGSSTEAFF. The CDR3 DNA reads TGTGCCAGCAGGAAGACAGGGAGCAGCACTGAAGCTTTCTTT.

This clonotype has at least ten counts. The gene calls are TRBV11-1 and TRBJ1-6, with a tentative D call TRBD1 (5 bases). There are 13 residues in the CDR3. Trimming left V 3 bases short and J 10 bases short, with 10 bases between. In germline, CDR1 is SGHAT, CDR2 FQDESV (reference sequence). The CDR3 loop is CASSFSGGSPLHF. The CDR3 DNA sequence: TGTGCCAGCAGCTTTAGCGGGGGGTCACCCCTCCACTTT.

This clonotype was seen a handful of times. The V and J genes are TRBV6-1 and TRBJ2-1; perhaps TRBD1 as D (5 bases). Germline values: CDR1 MNHNS, CDR2 SASEGT. V was shortened by 11 bases and J by 6 bases, with 32 bases between the two germline ends. This CDR3 has 18 amino acids. The CDR3 reads CASQTGKGLQDVPNEQFF. CDR3 DNA sequence: TGTGCCTCCCAAACAGGAAAGGGGTTACAAGATGTTCCCAATGAGCAGTTCTTC.

In this sample, this clonotype turned up many times. This chain connects TRBV2 to TRBJ2-3, with TRBD1 matching 10 bases. Germline V gives CDR1 SNHLY, CDR2 FYNNEI. V was clipped by 6 bases and J by 4 bases; unmatched bases: 4. This CDR3 has 14 amino acids. CDR3 bases: TGTGCCAGCAGCCATGACAGGGGGCCAGATACGCAGTATTTT. This gives the protein CASSHDRGPDTQYF.

The V and J genes are TRBV19 and TRBJ1-6; a weak D match, TRBD1 (5 bases). The germline CDR1 and CDR2 sequences are LNHDA and SQIVND (reference sequence). Deletions cut 3 bases from V and 11 bases from J, with 8 bases between. The CDR3 is made up of 12 amino acids. CDR3 loop: CASSIGGTPLHF. CDR3 nucleotides: TGTGCCAGTAGTATCGGGGGAACACCCCTCCACTTT.

Only a few counts were recorded for this clonotype. This chain links TRBV6-4 with TRBJ1-6, with 7 bases aligning to TRBD1. The V gene's germline CDR1 is MRHNA and CDR2 SNTAGT. The length of the CDR3 is 14 residues. Germline trimming cut 2 bases from V and 10 bases from J; bases unmatched to any gene: 5. CDR3 nucleotides: TGTGCCAGCAGTGACGGGAACAGGGGATCACCCCTCCACTTT. This codes for CASSDGNRGSPLHF.

This clonotype was picked up many times. The chain employs TRBV20-1 and TRBJ1-1; D gene uncertain. V was cut by 6 bases and J by 1 base, with 12 bases left in between. Germline loops: CDR1 DFQATT, CDR2 SNEGSKA (reference sequence). The CDR3 has 13 amino acids. CDR3 coding DNA: TGCAGTGCCATCCCGGATACGAACACTGAAGCTTTCTTT. Translation: CSAIPDTNTEAFF.

A remark on this clonotype: It differs at one base from a far larger clone, so likely a read error. This chain links TRBV5-1 with TRBJ1-4; TRBD1 is a possible D gene (6 bases). The germline V gene encodes CDR1 SGHRS and CDR2 YFSETQ. The CDR3 loop spans 14 amino acids. The CDR3 DNA follows: TGTGCCAGCAGCTTTACAGGGTCGGCAGATAAACTGTTTTTT. This translates into CASSFTGSADKLFF.

This clonotype was seen repeatedly, ten times or more. The rearrangement joins TRBV7-2 to TRBJ2-5, with TRBD1 matching over 8 bases. This CDR3 contains 15 residues. V shed 4 bases, J shed 5 bases, and the junction held 9 bases outside the gene matches. CDR1 is SGHTA and CDR2 is FQGNSA in the germline V gene. The CDR3 here is CASSYGQGKHETQYF. In nucleotides, the CDR3 is TGTGCCAGCAGCTACGGACAGGGAAAGCACGAGACCCAGTACTTC. The full variable domain, rest sourced from reference TRBV7-2 and TRBJ2-5, is GAGVSQSPSNKVTEKGKDVELRCDPISGHTALYWYRQSLGQGLEFLIYFQGNSAPDKSGLPSDRFSAERTGGSVSTLTIQRTQQEDSAVYLCASSYGQGKHETQYFGPGTRLLVL.

Ten or more counts support this clonotype. The chain uses TRBV7-2 and TRBJ1-1; 10 bases match TRBD1. CDR3 length: 20 residues. The germline CDR1 and CDR2 sequences are SGHTA and FQGNSA. Trimming took 1 base from V and 0 from J; bases not matched to a gene: 14. As DNA, the CDR3 is TGTGCCAGCAGCTTAGGACAGGGGGCAATTGGGGGATTGGTGAACACTGAAGCTTTCTTT. It specifies CASSLGQGAIGGLVNTEAFF.

This clonotype was picked up a small number of times. The CDR3 loop reads CASSQRGSTDTQYF. The CDR3 nucleotides read TGCGCCAGCAGCCAAAGGGGGAGCACAGATACGCAGTATTTT. The V and J genes are TRBV4-1 and TRBJ2-3; D is perhaps TRBD1 (6 bases). Trimming removed 2 bases from V and 0 bases from J, with 6 bases in between. The length of the CDR3 is 14 residues. Germline assignment: CDR1 MGHRA and CDR2 YSYEKL.

The chain recombines TRBV18 with TRBJ1-5, with 9 bases identical to TRBD1. J was trimmed by 3 bases and V by 4 bases; bases with no gene match: 10. This CDR3 is built from 17 residues. Per germline, CDR1 KGHSH and CDR2 LQKENI. The CDR3 region has the DNA TGTGCCAGCTCACTATTAACAGGGGGCGAATCCAATCAGCCCCAGCATTTT. Translation gives CASSLLTGGESNQPQHF.

CDR3 nucleotides: TGTGCCAGCAGGGGAGACAGGGACTATATCTACAATGAGCAGTTCTTC. This codes for CASRGDRDYIYNEQFF. The rearrangement uses TRBV2 and TRBJ2-1; D possibly uses TRBD1 or TRBD2 (7 bases each). CDR1 and CDR2 from the germline V gene are SNHLY and FYNNEI. The CDR3 runs 16 residues. V was pared by 6 bases and J by 3 bases, with 18 bases between. Full variable domain (rest looked up from reference TRBV2 and TRBJ2-1): EPEVTQTPSHQVTQMGQEVILRCVPISNHLYFYWYRQILGQKVEFLVSFYNNEISEKSEIFDDQFSVERPDGSNFTLKIRSTKLEDSAMYFCASRGDRDYIYNEQFFGPGTRLTVL.

This clonotype was counted many times. CDR3 sequence: CSVEGAGSVRGYTF. The DNA for the CDR3 is TGCAGCGTTGAAGGGGCAGGGTCCGTAAGAGGCTACACCTTC. The rearrangement links TRBV29-1 to TRBJ1-2, with D tentatively TRBD1 (5 bases). CDR1 is SQVTM and CDR2 is ANQGSEA in the germline V gene. This CDR3 has 14 residues. The germline V and J ends were trimmed by 1 base and 8 bases, with 17 bases remaining between them.

A word on this clonotype: One junction end does not reproduce the germline sequence, and a read error may be involved. The chain is built from TRBV5-5 and TRBJ2-3; D remains ambiguous. The germline CDR1 and CDR2 sequences are SGHKS and YYEKEE (reference sequence). The CDR3 spans 14 residues. The CDR3 sequence is CGSSSGSPRDTQYF. CDR3 bases: TGTGGCAGCAGTTCCGGGTCCCCAAGGGATACGCAGTATTTT.

This clonotype was detected many times. The gene calls are TRBV6-2 or TRBV6-3 and TRBJ2-7, with 9 bases matching TRBD1. Trimming removed 5 bases from V and 2 bases from J; junction bases left unmatched: 7. Per the germline V gene, CDR1 is MNHEY and CDR2 is SVGEGT. This CDR3 is 15 amino acids long. The CDR3 spells CASSELGQGPYEQYF. As DNA, the CDR3 is TGTGCCAGCAGTGAATTGGGACAGGGTCCCTACGAGCAGTACTTC.

The table lists this clonotype with many counts. The rearrangement joins TRBV28 to TRBJ1-6; D might be TRBD1 (5 bases). Germline V CDR1 and CDR2: MDHEN, SYDVKM. Between the trimmed V and J ends, which lost 6 bases and 7 bases, there was a span of 13 bases. This CDR3 has 14 amino acids. The CDR3 reads CASSQQTVNSPLHF. The CDR3 bases are TGTGCCAGCAGCCAGCAGACAGTAAATTCACCCCTCCACTTT.

This clonotype was seen repeatedly, ten times or more. The chain recombines TRBV29-1 with TRBJ2-5; D unclear. Between the trimmed V and J ends, which lost 2 bases and 5 bases, there was a span of 9 bases. The CDR3 is 12 amino acids. Germline CDR1 reads SQVTM; CDR2 reads ANQGSEA. The DNA for the CDR3 is TGCAGCGTTGAAAGTGCTGGCGAGACCCAGTACTTC. The encoded protein is CSVESAGETQYF.

Ten or more counts support this clonotype. J is TRBJ1-5 and V is TRBV6-1, with a tentative D call TRBD1 (6 bases). The CDR3 has 14 residues. CDR1 and CDR2 from the germline V gene are MNHNS and SASEGT. The ends were cut back, 4 bases at V and 7 bases at J, with 14 bases in the middle. The CDR3 region has the DNA TGTGCCAGCAGTGTTCAGGGGCGATGGCAGCCCCAGCATTTT. As protein: CASSVQGRWQPQHF.

The chain couples TRBV7-6 to TRBJ2-1; 8 bases are a match to TRBD2. Germline lookup yields CDR1 SGHVS and CDR2 FNYEAQ. The V segment lost 8 bases and the J segment 3 bases; nucleotides outside the gene matches: 3. This CDR3 region has 13 residues. The CDR3 nucleotides are TGTGCCAGCTCCGGGGGGGTCTACAATGAGCAGTTCTTC. Its protein product is CASSGGVYNEQFF. Based on the CDR3 plus reference TRBV7-6 and TRBJ2-1, the full variable domain is GAGVSQSPRYKVTKRGQDVALRCDPISGHVSLYWYRQALGQGPEFLTYFNYEAQQDKSGLPNDRFSAERPEGSISTLTIQRTEQRDSAMYRCASSGGVYNEQFFGPGTRLTVL.

In this sample, this clonotype turned up many times. This sequence joins TRBV6-5 and TRBJ1-1, with 8 nucleotides matching TRBD1. Germline V lookup: CDR1 MNHEY, CDR2 SVGAGI. This CDR3 comprises 16 residues. V lost 0 bases, J lost 5 bases, and 8 bases stayed unmatched. The CDR3 region is CASSYSRTGRRTEAFF. The DNA of the CDR3 is TGTGCCAGCAGTTACTCCCGGACAGGGCGGAGAACTGAAGCTTTCTTT.